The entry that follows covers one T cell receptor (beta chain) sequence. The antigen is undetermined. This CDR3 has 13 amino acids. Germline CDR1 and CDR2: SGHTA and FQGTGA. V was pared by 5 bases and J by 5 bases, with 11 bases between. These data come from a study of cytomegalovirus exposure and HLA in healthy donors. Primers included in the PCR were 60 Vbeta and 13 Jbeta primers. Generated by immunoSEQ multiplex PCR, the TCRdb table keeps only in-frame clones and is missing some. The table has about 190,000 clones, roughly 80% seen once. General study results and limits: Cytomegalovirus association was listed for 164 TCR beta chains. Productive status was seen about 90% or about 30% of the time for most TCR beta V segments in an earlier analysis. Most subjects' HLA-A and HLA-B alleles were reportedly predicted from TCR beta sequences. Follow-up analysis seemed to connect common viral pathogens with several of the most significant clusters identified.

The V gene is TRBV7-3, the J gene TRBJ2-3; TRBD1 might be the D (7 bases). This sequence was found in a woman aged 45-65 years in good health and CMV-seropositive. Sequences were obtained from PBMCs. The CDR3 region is CASSPQGGDTQYF. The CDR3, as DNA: TGTGCCAGCAGCCCTCAGGGGGGAGATACGCAGTATTTT.